This TCR beta chain was recovered during a study of OX40 agonist ivuxolimab in advanced cancers. In the study overall: Patient treatment consisted of intravenous ivuxolimab administration every 2 weeks at 0.01 to 10 mg/kg.

TCRdb's copy holds only in-frame clones and misses some; the assay was immunoSEQ multiplex PCR. The sample yields about 82,000 clones, around 85% seen once. A remark on this clone: Its antigen is not known.

Points from the study as a whole: Compared with CD4+, CD8+ T cells on average had more expanded clones. Partial responders dosed at 0.1-3.0 mg/kg displayed clonal expansion ranking among the lowest.

The sequence derives from an adult with an advanced solid tumor such as melanoma, head and neck, liver or kidney cancer. The material was CD4+ or CD8+ T cells sorted from blood, obtained in a trial of the OX40 agonist ivuxolimab.

CDR3 region: CASKGRTAGDTQYF. The CDR3 DNA reads as TGTGCCAGCAAAGGTCGCACCGCGGGAGATACGCAGTATTTT. V is TRBV2 and J is TRBJ2-3; D might be TRBD2 (5 bases). Trimming cost V 7 bases and J 5 bases, with 16 bases left between them. Germline V lookup: CDR1 SNHLY, CDR2 FYNNEI. The CDR3 runs 14 residues.